This TCR beta chain is from a study of blood T cells in healthy people across ages. Whole-study findings and limits: There were more naive CD4+ cells and higher diversity in long-lived donors than in aged donors.

The sample holds a few counts of this clonotype. Its antigen is unidentified. The use of a sample-barcoded 5' primer and a J-beta primer mix characterized a second PCR of 7 to 11 cycles. Researchers report that each sample yielded at least 3 million CDR3-containing paired-end reads. TCRdb itself ran the 5' RACE reads through MiXCR, one entry per CDR3 protein. The sample contains some 900,000 distinct CDR3 sequences, under 35% of which appear only once. With V trimmed by 0 bases and J by 1 base, 3 bases remained unmatched. The CDR3 loop spans 15 amino acids. Germline V gene sequence: CDR1 SGHRS, CDR2 YFSETQ.

The material sequenced was blood. The sequence derives from a woman older than 75 in good health. The chain recombines TRBV5-1 with TRBJ2-5, with TRBD2 matching over 7 bases. CDR3 nucleotide sequence: TGCGCCAGCAGCTTGGCGCGGGGGTTCCAAGAGACCCAGTACTTC. Translating gives CASSLARGFQETQYF.